These T cell receptor beta chains were read from a single sample in a study of blood T cell repertoires in COVID-19. Some clones are missing from TCRdb's copy, which holds only in-frame ones; the method was immunoSEQ multiplex PCR. The sample yields around 310,000 clones, around nine tenths seen once. The specimen sequenced was peripheral blood. The receptor set was obtained from a woman in her forties or fifties with active or convalescent COVID-19. The CDR3 runs from the conserved cysteine through the conserved F or W. Fields, in order: clone size, J gene, V gene, D gene, CDR3 protein, CDR3 DNA. A D gene is named only where the DNA matches it firmly. Some rows have no size entry. The others give once, few or many, or a class for an expanded clone.

>NA|TRBJ2-7|TRBV18|TRBD2
CASSPLSSGSSYEQYF
TGTGCCAGCTCACCCCTTTCTAGCGGGAGCTCCTACGAGCAGTACTTC
>NA|TRBJ1-3|TRBV4-2|NA
CASSQDARQGDTIYF
TGTGCCAGCAGCCAAGATGCCCGGCAGGGTGACACCATATATTTT
>once|TRBJ1-2|TRBV12-3/TRBV12-4|NA
CASSSRGIYGYTF
TGTGCCAGCAGTTCAAGGGGGATCTATGGCTACACCTTC
>NA|TRBJ1-3|TRBV7-2|TRBD1
CASSLGQGKFSGNTIYF
TGTGCCAGCAGCTTGGGACAGGGGAAGTTCTCTGGAAACACCATATATTTT
>NA|TRBJ1-5|TRBV15|TRBD1
CATSKTPTGEQPQHF
TGTGCCACATCTAAAACCCCGACAGGGGAGCAGCCCCAGCATTTT
>NA|TRBJ1-1|TRBV5-4|TRBD1
CASSLDRGNTEAFF
TGTGCCAGCAGCCTGGACAGGGGAAACACTGAAGCTTTCTTT
>NA|TRBJ1-1|TRBV14|TRBD1
CASSQKTGTGNTEAFF
TGTGCCAGCAGCCAAAAGACCGGGACAGGGAACACTGAAGCTTTCTTT
>NA|TRBJ2-1|TRBV24-1|NA
CATSETTRDEQFF
TGTGCCACCAGTGAAACGACTAGGGATGAGCAGTTCTTC
>NA|TRBJ1-6|TRBV28|NA
CASKPRPLASPLHF
TGTGCCAGCAAACCCCGCCCCTTAGCGTCACCCCTCCACTTT
>NA|TRBJ1-1|TRBV4-2|NA
CASSQEATLDTEAFF
TGTGCCAGCAGCCAAGAAGCCACTCTCGACACTGAAGCTTTCTTT
>NA|TRBJ1-1|TRBV6-5|NA
CASSYGFLQGDTEAFF
TGTGCCAGCAGTTACGGATTTCTCCAGGGTGACACTGAAGCTTTCTTT
>NA|TRBJ1-2|TRBV27|NA
CASRGTGTTYGYTF
TGTGCCAGCCGGGGCACCGGGACAACCTATGGCTACACCTTC
>NA|TRBJ1-4|TRBV23-1|TRBD1
CASSQSRGQGNSDNEKLFF
TGCGCCAGCAGTCAATCGAGGGGACAGGGAAACTCGGATAATGAAAAACTGTTTTTT
>NA|TRBJ2-1|TRBV15|NA
CATSRARPAGPYNEQFF
TGTGCCACCAGCAGAGCTCGACCAGCGGGCCCCTACAATGAGCAGTTCTTC
>few|TRBJ1-5|TRBV28|NA
CASRSHRTSSNQPQHF
TGTGCCAGCAGAAGCCACAGGACGTCGAGCAATCAGCCCCAGCATTTT
>NA|TRBJ1-1|TRBV19|NA
CASRAQGPNTEAFF
TGTGCCAGTAGGGCACAGGGCCCGAACACTGAAGCTTTCTTT
>NA|TRBJ1-2|TRBV6-2/TRBV6-3|TRBD1
CASSRGQPNYGYTF
TGTGCCAGCAGTCGGGGACAGCCCAACTATGGCTACACCTTC
>once|TRBJ2-1|TRBV18|TRBD2
CASSPGLAGATPNEQFF
TGTGCCAGCTCGCCGGGACTAGCGGGGGCTACCCCCAATGAGCAGTTCTTC
>once|TRBJ2-7|TRBV3-1/TRBV3-2|NA
CASSQATGTYEQYF
TGTGCCAGCAGCCAAGCTACAGGGACCTACGAGCAGTACTTC
>few|TRBJ1-2|TRBV5-4|TRBD1
CASSSGDRLYGYTF
TGTGCCAGCAGCTCTGGGGACAGACTTTATGGCTACACCTTC
>NA|TRBJ1-2|TRBV27|TRBD1
CASSLRDRGIYGYTF
TGTGCCAGCAGTTTAAGGGACAGGGGTATCTATGGCTACACCTTC
>NA|TRBJ2-3|TRBV29-1|TRBD2
CSVRTSGKADTQYF
TGCAGCGTACGGACTAGCGGAAAGGCAGATACGCAGTATTTT
>NA|TRBJ1-4|TRBV4-3|TRBD1
CASSHPLGGTGVEKLFF
TGCGCCAGCAGCCACCCCCTTGGGGGAACAGGGGTTGAAAAACTGTTTTTT
>NA|TRBJ1-2|TRBV19|NA
CASIESGSGYTF
TGTGCCAGTATTGAGTCCGGTAGTGGCTACACCTTC
>NA|TRBJ1-1|TRBV2|NA
CASSPRPTGVGLNTEAFF
TGTGCCAGCAGTCCGAGACCGACAGGAGTTGGGCTGAACACTGAAGCTTTCTTT
>NA|TRBJ2-3|TRBV5-1|TRBD2
CASSQGRTSISDTQYF
TGCGCCAGCAGCCAGGGAAGGACTAGCATTTCAGATACGCAGTATTTT
>NA|TRBJ2-3|TRBV5-5|TRBD2
CASSLGLSGGRGTDTQYF
TGTGCCAGCAGCTTGGGATTAAGCGGGGGGCGGGGCACAGATACGCAGTATTTT
>NA|TRBJ1-1|TRBV30|TRBD1
CAGRQGLNTEAFF
TGTGCCGGACGACAGGGCCTGAACACTGAAGCTTTCTTT
>few|TRBJ1-2|TRBV7-6|TRBD1
CASSSGTGRLRGYTF
TGTGCCAGCAGCTCTGGGACAGGACGTCTCCGTGGCTACACCTTC
>NA|TRBJ1-6|TRBV9|NA
CASSLRTDSGPSSPLHF
TGTGCCAGCAGCCTCCGTACCGACAGTGGCCCAAGTTCACCCCTCCACTTT
>NA|TRBJ2-7|TRBV13|TRBD1
CASSRTGREQYF
TGTGCCAGCTCTCGGACAGGGAGGGAGCAGTACTTC
>NA|TRBJ2-2|TRBV9|TRBD2
CASSVARLAGETGELFF
TGTGCCAGCAGCGTAGCTCGACTAGCGGGGGAAACCGGGGAGCTGTTTTTT
>NA|TRBJ2-7|TRBV18|TRBD1
CASSYRDRDYEQYF
TGTGCCAGCTCATACCGGGACAGGGACTACGAGCAGTACTTC
>NA|TRBJ1-1|TRBV5-6|NA
CASSLAVDRRAFF
TGTGCCAGCAGCTTGGCCGTTGACAGAAGAGCTTTCTTT
>NA|TRBJ1-2|TRBV28|NA
CASRQRQGGSYGYTF
TGTGCCAGCAGGCAACGGCAGGGAGGAAGCTATGGCTACACCTTC
>NA|TRBJ1-1|TRBV7-9|NA
CASSPRDTTLLAFF
TGTGCCAGCAGCCCCCGGGACACAACCCTCTTAGCTTTCTTT
>NA|TRBJ2-1|TRBV11-3|NA
CASTTTGINNEQFF
TGTGCCAGCACCACAACAGGGATCAACAATGAGCAGTTCTTC
>NA|TRBJ2-1|TRBV19|TRBD2
CASTIGASGGSTYNEQFF
TGTGCCAGTACTATAGGGGCTAGCGGGGGGAGTACCTACAATGAGCAGTTCTTC
>NA|TRBJ1-2|TRBV6-5|NA
CASSYGRGSGYTF
TGTGCCAGCAGTTACGGGAGGGGTTCGGGCTACACCTTC
>NA|TRBJ1-1|TRBV7-9|NA
CASSWQGSGTEAFF
TGTGCCAGCAGCTGGCAGGGGTCGGGGACTGAAGCTTTCTTT
>NA|TRBJ1-1|TRBV28|NA
CASLTQGNTEAFF
TGTGCCAGCCTTACCCAGGGAAACACTGAAGCTTTCTTT
>NA|TRBJ1-1|TRBV19|NA
CASSTYENTEAFF
TGTGCCAGTAGTACCTACGAGAACACTGAAGCTTTCTTT
>NA|TRBJ1-5|TRBV9|NA
CASSPTGGGGNQPQHF
TGTGCCAGCAGCCCCACGGGGGGGGGTGGCAATCAGCCCCAGCATTTT
>NA|TRBJ2-3|TRBV7-9|TRBD1
CASSTRTGSDTQYF
TGTGCCAGCAGCACCAGGACAGGGTCAGATACGCAGTATTTT
>NA|TRBJ1-1|TRBV2|TRBD1
CASGDRVGTEAFF
TGTGCCAGCGGGGACAGGGTGGGTACTGAAGCTTTCTTT
>NA|TRBJ2-1|TRBV11-1|TRBD1
CASSLGGQFLLNEQFF
TGTGCCAGCAGCTTAGGGGGACAGTTCCTTCTCAATGAGCAGTTCTTC
>NA|TRBJ1-4|TRBV27|NA
CASSFRDSKPLSVNEKLFF
TGTGCCAGCAGTTTCCGGGATTCCAAGCCCCTTTCAGTTAATGAAAAACTGTTTTTT
>NA|TRBJ1-3|TRBV3-1/TRBV3-2|NA
CASSHIQGNTIYF
TGTGCCAGCAGCCACATCCAGGGAAACACCATATATTTT
>NA|TRBJ2-1|TRBV9|NA
CASSVDPDSSGGEQFF
TGTGCCAGCAGCGTAGATCCCGACTCCTCCGGCGGTGAGCAGTTCTTC
>NA|TRBJ2-1|TRBV6-2/TRBV6-3|TRBD2
CASSPYSGGGPFYEQFF
TGTGCCAGCAGCCCGTATAGTGGGGGAGGGCCCTTCTATGAGCAGTTCTTC
>once|TRBJ2-1|TRBV9|NA
CASSARDWDNEQFF
TGTGCCAGCAGCGCCCGGGACTGGGACAATGAGCAGTTCTTC
>few|TRBJ1-1|TRBV6-5|TRBD1
CASSTPGGRAFF
TGTGCCAGCAGTACCCCAGGGGGTCGCGCTTTCTTT
>NA|TRBJ2-3|TRBV5-1|NA
CASSLGSSTDTQYF
TGCGCCAGCAGCCTAGGGAGCAGCACAGATACGCAGTATTTT
>once|TRBJ2-3|TRBV5-1|NA
CASSSNTGSTDTQYF
TGCGCCAGCAGCTCCAATACAGGAAGCACAGATACGCAGTATTTT
>few|TRBJ2-2|TRBV30|NA
CAACEDSNTGELFF
TGTGCCGCTTGTGAGGATTCGAACACCGGGGAGCTGTTTTTT
>NA|TRBJ1-1|TRBV28|NA
CASRQTGPHTEAFF
TGTGCCAGCAGACAAACAGGGCCCCACACTGAAGCTTTCTTT
>once|TRBJ2-7|TRBV18|NA
CASSPGTPYEQYF
TGTGCCAGCTCACCCGGGACTCCTTACGAGCAGTACTTC
>NA|TRBJ2-6|TRBV29-1|NA
CSVSLDSGANVLTF
TGCAGCGTTTCCCTAGACTCTGGGGCCAACGTCCTGACTTTC
>NA|TRBJ2-2|TRBV5-6|NA
CASSLGQNTGELFF
TGTGCCAGCAGCTTGGGGCAGAACACCGGGGAGCTGTTTTTT